A single sample is the source of the 13 T cell receptor beta chains below, sequenced in a study of PD-L1 blockade in urothelial cancer. TCRdb keeps only in-frame clones here, not all; method: immunoSEQ multiplex PCR. The sample has 45,000 to 55,000 clones, 70% to 90% seen once. Regarding time point: peripheral blood 6 weeks after treatment start. The sequencing used PBMCs, collected around atezolizumab (anti-PD-L1) treatment. The origin of the receptors is a man aged 50 or older with urothelial cancer.

This rearrangement joins TRBV30 to TRBJ1-6; D is possibly TRBD1 (6 bases). The germline V and J ends were trimmed by 5 bases and 6 bases, with 11 bases remaining between them. Looked up from germline, CDR1 is GTSNPN and CDR2 is SVGIG (reference sequence). This CDR3 is 13 amino acids long. CDR3 region: CAWAGQSNSPLHF. CDR3 coding DNA: TGTGCCTGGGCCGGACAGTCTAATTCACCCCTCCACTTT.

This clone was detected once. CDR3 sequence: CAIQTGNTEAFF. In DNA, the CDR3 is TGTGCCATCCAGACAGGGAACACTGAAGCTTTCTTT. The chain has TRBV28 and TRBJ1-1, with a tentative D call TRBD1 (6 bases). Germline V gives CDR1 MDHEN, CDR2 SYDVKM. The CDR3 consists of 12 residues. Between the trimmed V and J ends, which lost 10 bases and 1 base, there was a span of 10 bases.

This rearrangement joins TRBV7-9 to TRBJ2-3; 7 positions match TRBD2. The CDR3 is made up of 14 amino acids. Losses at the gene ends were 3 bases for V and 2 bases for J; bases not matched to a gene: 2. The germline CDR1 and CDR2 sequences are SEHNR and FQNEAQ (reference sequence). For the CDR3, the DNA is TGTGCCAGCAGCTTCGGGGACTACACAGATACGCAGTATTTT. Translation: CASSFGDYTDTQYF.

V is TRBV5-8 and J is TRBJ1-2, with 8 positions matching TRBD1. Germline-derived CDR1 and CDR2 are SGHTS and YDEGEE. The V and J ends lost 6 bases and 4 bases, in that order; junction bases with no gene match: 5. The CDR3 has 13 amino acids. CDR3 residues: CASTADRVYGYTF. CDR3 DNA: TGTGCCAGCACCGCGGACAGGGTCTATGGCTACACCTTC.

This chain uses TRBV5-6 with TRBJ2-7, with 7 bases lining up with TRBD2. V was clipped by 9 bases and J by 1 base; unmatched bases: 4. CDR3 length equals 12 residues. CDR1 and CDR2 from the germline V gene are SGHDT and YYEEEE. CDR3 coding DNA: TGTGCCATCCTAGCGGAGTCCTACGAGCAGTACTTC. Its protein is CAILAESYEQYF.

The gene calls are TRBV6-5 and TRBJ2-3; the match to TRBD2 covers 11 bases. In germline, CDR1 is MNHEY, CDR2 SVGAGI. This CDR3 is built from 16 residues. Trimming at V came to 4 bases and at J to 1 base, leaving 4 bases not matched to a gene. CDR3 coding DNA: TGTGCCAGCAGTTGTCTGACTAGCGGGGGCACAGATACGCAGTATTTT. It is translated as CASSCLTSGGTDTQYF.

This chain uses TRBV27 with TRBJ1-6; D unresolved. The V gene lost 6 bases and the J gene lost 0 bases, with 9 bases spanning the gap. Germline lookup yields CDR1 MNHEY and CDR2 SMNVEV (reference sequence). This CDR3 spans 15 amino acids. Here the CDR3 reads CASSPQYSYNSPLHF. DNA of the CDR3: TGTGCCAGCAGCCCACAGTACTCCTATAATTCACCCCTCCACTTT.

A few counts support this clone. The chain links TRBV10-3 to TRBJ2-3; D may be TRBD2 (6 bases). The CDR3 totals 15 residues. Germline assignment: CDR1 ENHRY and CDR2 SYGVKD. Trimming stripped 4 bases from V and 1 base from J, with 12 bases between. In DNA, the CDR3 is TGTGCCATCAGTGCCCCTAGCGTTGGCACAGATACGCAGTATTTT. Its protein product is CAISAPSVGTDTQYF.

The rearrangement joins TRBV11-2 to TRBJ2-7; 7 positions agree with TRBD1. The CDR3 contains 15 residues. Germline V gene sequence: CDR1 SGHAT, CDR2 FQNNGV. J gave up 2 bases and V 0 bases, and 4 bases lay outside the gene matches. CDR3 bases: TGTGCCAGCAGCTTAGAAATGGGACAGACCTACGAGCAGTACTTC. Its translation is CASSLEMGQTYEQYF.

The V call is TRBV6-5, the J call TRBJ1-1, with a tentative D call TRBD1 (6 bases). CDR3 length: 11 amino acids. Germline V lookup: CDR1 MNHEY, CDR2 SVGAGI. The V end was cut by 6 bases, the J end by 7 bases, with 9 bases between. The CDR3, as DNA: TGTGCCAGCAGGCTGGACAGTGAAGCTTTCTTT. This codes for CASRLDSEAFF.

CDR3 in DNA: TGTGCCTGGAGGCAGGACATCTATGGCTACACCTTC. As protein: CAWRQDIYGYTF. The chain uses TRBV30 and TRBJ1-2; D is perhaps TRBD1 (5 bases). The CDR3 runs 12 residues. The germline V and J ends were trimmed by 3 bases and 4 bases, with 9 bases remaining between them. Germline-derived CDR1 and CDR2 are GTSNPN and SVGIG (reference sequence).

This chain joins TRBV9 and TRBJ2-5, with a possible D match to TRBD2 (5 bases). V dropped 0 bases and J dropped 4 bases, with 13 bases sitting between them. This CDR3 region has 15 residues. Germline CDR1 reads SGDLS; CDR2 reads YYNGEE. The chain's CDR3 is CASSVEGGSTETQYF. In DNA form, the CDR3 reads TGTGCCAGCAGCGTAGAGGGTGGGAGCACAGAGACCCAGTACTTC.

The rearrangement uses TRBV4-1 and TRBJ1-3; unclear D gene. The CDR3 totals 16 residues. The V and J ends lost 4 bases and 5 bases respectively, with 18 bases between them. Germline V gene lookup returns CDR1 MGHRA and CDR2 YSYEKL. Here the CDR3 reads CASSPLTPGNRNTIYF. In nucleotides, the CDR3 is TGCGCCAGCAGCCCGTTGACACCCGGCAATCGAAACACCATATATTTT.